The 8 T cell receptor beta chains reported below all come from one sample, sequenced in a study of brain metastases from non-small cell lung cancer (dated by TCRdb to between 2018 and 2021). The library was generated by the immunoSEQ multiplex PCR assay. The source is immuneACCESS, and TCRdb retained only in-frame sequences with V and J called. Part of the clones is not carried over; for the studies checked, unresolved V genes explain less than half of this, and the remainder is unexplained. Here the sample has around 2,300 clones; about 84% occur a single time. The ten largest make up 8.5% to 10% of the sample. What was sequenced was tumor-adjacent normal tissue. These receptors originate from a donor aged 40 or over with non-small cell lung cancer.

The V call is TRBV7-9, the J call TRBJ1-1; 7 bases are a match to TRBD1. This CDR3 comprises 14 residues. V trimming: 5 bases; J trimming: 3 bases; junction bases outside the gene matches: 6. The germline V gene has CDR1 SEHNR and CDR2 FQNEAQ (reference sequence). Here the CDR3 reads CASSPDRRHTEAFF. As DNA, the CDR3 is TGTGCCAGCAGCCCGGACAGGAGGCACACTGAAGCTTTCTTT.

The chain uses TRBV4-3 and TRBJ1-3, with unresolved D. The germline V gene has CDR1 LGHNA and CDR2 YSLEER. V was cut by 4 bases and J by 1 base, with 11 bases left in between. The CDR3 sequence is 15 residues long. The CDR3 is CASSPLTESGNTIYF. DNA for the CDR3: TGCGCCAGCAGCCCTTTGACTGAATCTGGAAACACCATATATTTT.

The chain links TRBV11-3 to TRBJ2-5; 12 bases align to TRBD2. The CDR3 consists of 16 residues. Per the germline V gene, CDR1 is SGHNT and CDR2 is YENEEA. CDR3 DNA: TGTGCTTCGCTCGGGACTAGCGGGCCCCCGGACGGGGCCCAGTACTTC. It yields the protein CASLGTSGPPDGAQYF. Looking up the rest from reference TRBV11-3 and TRBJ2-5 gives the full variable domain: EAGVVQSPRYKIIEKKQPVAFWCNPISGHNTLYWYLQNLGQGPELLIRYENEEAVDDSQLPKDRFSAERLKGVDSTLKIQPAELGDSAVYLCASLGTSGPPDGAQYFGPGTRLLVL.

The CDR3 is CASSRAVRGTNEKLFF. CDR3 sequence (DNA): TGTGCCAGCAGCCGTGCCGTAAGGGGAACTAATGAAAAACTGTTTTTT. The chain links TRBV27 to TRBJ1-4; D might be TRBD1 (5 bases). This CDR3 has 16 residues. CDR1 MNHEY and CDR2 SMNVEV come from the germline V gene (reference sequence). Trimming took off 6 bases at V and 1 base at J, with 15 bases between the two ends.

This CDR3 reads CASSYNRAGGNTIYF. CDR3 coding DNA: TGTGCCAGCAGCTATAACAGGGCGGGTGGAAACACCATATATTTT. The V call is TRBV7-9, the J call TRBJ1-3; D is possibly TRBD1 (6 bases). Germline loops: CDR1 SEHNR, CDR2 FQNEAQ (reference sequence). The CDR3 is 15 amino acids. The V and J ends lost 4 bases and 3 bases respectively, with 13 bases between them.

Points on this clone: As the CDR3 is not closed by the conserved phenylalanine or tryptophan, this likely results from a read error. This rearrangement joins TRBV6-5 to TRBJ1-2; 8 bases are shared with TRBD1. Germline V CDR1 and CDR2: MNHEY, SVGAGI. Trimming at V came to 8 bases and at J to 8 bases, leaving 7 bases not matched to a gene. The CDR3 is made up of 12 amino acids. This chain's CDR3 is CASLTGVGGYTL. The CDR3 DNA reads as TGTGCCAGCTTGACAGGGGTAGGCGGCTACACCCTC.

The chain couples TRBV5-1 to TRBJ1-4; a possible D gene is TRBD1 (6 bases). The CDR3 runs to 16 residues. V dropped 2 bases and J dropped 0 bases, with 11 bases sitting between them. The V gene's germline CDR1 is SGHRS and CDR2 YFSETQ. The CDR3 here is CASSFRTVATNEKLFF. CDR3 coding DNA: TGCGCCAGCAGCTTTAGGACAGTTGCAACTAATGAAAAACTGTTTTTT.

The chain employs TRBV4-1 and TRBJ1-3; D ambiguous. This CDR3 has 17 amino acids. Looked up from germline, CDR1 is MGHRA and CDR2 is YSYEKL. V lost 4 bases and J lost 0, with 16 bases in between. The CDR3 spells CASSLLPGTVSGNTIYF. DNA of the CDR3: TGCGCCAGCAGCCTCTTACCGGGTACAGTCTCTGGAAACACCATATATTTT.